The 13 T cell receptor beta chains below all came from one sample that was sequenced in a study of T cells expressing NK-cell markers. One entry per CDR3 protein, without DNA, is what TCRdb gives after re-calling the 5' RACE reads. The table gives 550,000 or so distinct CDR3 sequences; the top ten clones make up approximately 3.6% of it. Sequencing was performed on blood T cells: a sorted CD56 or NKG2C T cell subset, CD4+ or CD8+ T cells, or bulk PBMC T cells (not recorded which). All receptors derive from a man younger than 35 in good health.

CDR3 sequence reads: CSALQGAKNIQYF. This chain connects TRBV29-1 to TRBJ2-4; the TCRdb call, TRBD1, lacks DNA for checking. The CDR3 is made up of 13 amino acids. Looked up from germline, CDR1 is SQVTM and CDR2 is ANQGSEA.

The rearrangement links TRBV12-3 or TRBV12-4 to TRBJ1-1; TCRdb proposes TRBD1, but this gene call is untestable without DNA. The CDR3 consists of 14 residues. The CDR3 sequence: CASSNRELNTEAFF.

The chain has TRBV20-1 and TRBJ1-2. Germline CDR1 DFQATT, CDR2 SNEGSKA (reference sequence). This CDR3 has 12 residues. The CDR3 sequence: CSAIEGPHGYTF.

CDR3 loop: CATSGGLAGVVGGSTDTQYF. The J gene is TRBJ2-3, the V gene TRBV15; as DNA is missing, the TRBD2 call by TCRdb cannot be tested. CDR1 is LNHNV and CDR2 is YYDKDF in the germline V gene (reference sequence). The CDR3 loop spans 20 amino acids. The variable domain in full, completed from reference TRBV15 and TRBJ2-3, reads DAMVIQNPRYQVTQFGKPVTLSCSQTLNHNVMYWYQQKSSQAPKLLFHYYDKDFNNEADTPDNFQSRRPNTSFCFLDIRSPGLGDTAMYLCATSGGLAGVVGGSTDTQYFGPGTRLTVL.

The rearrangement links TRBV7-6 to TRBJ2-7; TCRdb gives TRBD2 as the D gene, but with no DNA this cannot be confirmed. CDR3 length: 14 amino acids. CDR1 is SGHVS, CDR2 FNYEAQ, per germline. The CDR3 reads CASSSVLAIYEQYF. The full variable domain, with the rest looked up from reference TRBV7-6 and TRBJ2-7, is GAGVSQSPRYKVTKRGQDVALRCDPISGHVSLYWYRQALGQGPEFLTYFNYEAQQDKSGLPNDRFSAERPEGSISTLTIQRTEQRDSAMYRCASSSVLAIYEQYFGPGTRLTVT.

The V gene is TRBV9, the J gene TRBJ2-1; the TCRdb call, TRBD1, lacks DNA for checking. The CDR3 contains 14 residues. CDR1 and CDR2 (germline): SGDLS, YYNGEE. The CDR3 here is CASSSPPVGNEQFF.

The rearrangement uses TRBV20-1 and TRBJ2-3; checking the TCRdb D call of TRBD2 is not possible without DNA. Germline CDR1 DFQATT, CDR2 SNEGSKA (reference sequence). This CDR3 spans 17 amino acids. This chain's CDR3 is CSARGGSLTSGSDTQYF.

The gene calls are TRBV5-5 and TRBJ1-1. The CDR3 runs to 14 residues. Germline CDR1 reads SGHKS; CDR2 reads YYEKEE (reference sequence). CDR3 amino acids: CASSNSHGNTEAFF.

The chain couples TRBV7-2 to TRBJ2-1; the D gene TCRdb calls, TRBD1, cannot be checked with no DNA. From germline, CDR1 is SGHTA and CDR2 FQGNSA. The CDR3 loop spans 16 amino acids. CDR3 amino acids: CASSLRTTQNYNEQFF.

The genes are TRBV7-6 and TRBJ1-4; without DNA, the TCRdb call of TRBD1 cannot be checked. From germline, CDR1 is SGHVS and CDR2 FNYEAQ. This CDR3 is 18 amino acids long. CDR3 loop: CASSLLPWGGGNNEKLFF.

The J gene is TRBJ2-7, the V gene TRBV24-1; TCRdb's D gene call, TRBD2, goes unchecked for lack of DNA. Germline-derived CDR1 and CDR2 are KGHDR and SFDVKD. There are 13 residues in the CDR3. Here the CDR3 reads CATSDPTSGEQYF.

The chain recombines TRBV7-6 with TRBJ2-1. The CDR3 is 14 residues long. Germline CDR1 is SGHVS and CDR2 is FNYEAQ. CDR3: CASSLASALNEQFF.

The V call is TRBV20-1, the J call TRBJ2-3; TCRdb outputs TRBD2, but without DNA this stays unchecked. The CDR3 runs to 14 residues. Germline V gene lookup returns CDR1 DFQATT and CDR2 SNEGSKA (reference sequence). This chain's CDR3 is CSARPAAGGDTQYF.